The T cell receptor beta chain described here comes from a study of blood T cell repertoires in COVID-19. Across the whole study: COVID-19 samples collected from the United States, Italy and Spain covered acute and convalescent phases. In each case, the material was cDNA or gDNA derived from T cells, B-cell-depleted T cells, or PBMCs.

This clone was counted a few times. Per the authors' pipeline: Amplification of reference gene primers provided the estimated nucleated cell counts. Using immunoSEQ multiplex PCR, the repertoire was profiled, and TCRdb retains in-frame clones only, with some absent. The DNA gave D and trimming, while V, J and clone size come from that table. The data contain 90,000 to 150,000 clones, more than 60% of them singletons. The receptor was isolated from a man aged 45 to 65 with acute or convalescent COVID-19. The source material was peripheral blood.

The CDR3 loop reads CASSIRGQAYEQYF. The CDR3 DNA reads as TGTGCCAGTAGTATACGGGGACAGGCCTACGAGCAGTACTTC. This chain connects TRBV19 to TRBJ2-7, with 8 bases aligning to TRBD1. Germline values: CDR1 LNHDA, CDR2 SQIVND (reference sequence). V shed 2 bases and J 2 bases; nucleotides not matched to a gene: 2. CDR3 length: 14 residues.